Given below is one T cell receptor (beta chain) in context. Germline loops: CDR1 SGHTA, CDR2 FQGTGA. CDR3 size: 21 residues. The trim removed 1 base at V and 0 bases at J, leaving 18 bases unmatched. Profiled with immunoSEQ multiplex PCR; TCRdb holds only in-frame clones, not every one. The sample has some 310,000 clones; around 90% are singletons. The source of the sample is a study of blood T cell repertoires in COVID-19. Study overall: The United States, Italy and Spain provided the acute and convalescent COVID-19 samples.

The rearrangement links TRBV7-3 to TRBJ2-7; 10 bases line up with TRBD2. This sequence originates from a man in his fifties with active or convalescent COVID-19. The sequenced sample was peripheral blood. CDR3 coding DNA: TGTGCCAGCAGCTTAAAGGCCCCCTACAGCGGGAGGGGGGGGGTCTCCTACGAGCAGTACTTC. It specifies CASSLKAPYSGRGGVSYEQYF.